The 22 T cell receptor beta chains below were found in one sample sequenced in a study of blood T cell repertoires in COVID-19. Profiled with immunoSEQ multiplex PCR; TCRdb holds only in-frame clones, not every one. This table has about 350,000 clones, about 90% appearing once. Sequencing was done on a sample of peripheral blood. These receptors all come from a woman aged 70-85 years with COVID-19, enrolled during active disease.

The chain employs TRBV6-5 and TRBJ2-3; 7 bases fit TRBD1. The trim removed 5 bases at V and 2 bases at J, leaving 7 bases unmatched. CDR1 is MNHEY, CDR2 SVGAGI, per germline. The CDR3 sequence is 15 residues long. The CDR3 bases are TGTGCCAGCAGTCTACAGGGGCGAAACACAGATACGCAGTATTTT. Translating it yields CASSLQGRNTDTQYF.

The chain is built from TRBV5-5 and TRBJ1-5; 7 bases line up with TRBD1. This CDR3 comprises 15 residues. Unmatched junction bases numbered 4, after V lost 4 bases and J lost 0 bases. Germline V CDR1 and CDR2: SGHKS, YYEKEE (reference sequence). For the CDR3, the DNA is TGTGCCAGCAGCCCGACAGGGACTAGCAATCAGCCCCAGCATTTT. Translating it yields CASSPTGTSNQPQHF.

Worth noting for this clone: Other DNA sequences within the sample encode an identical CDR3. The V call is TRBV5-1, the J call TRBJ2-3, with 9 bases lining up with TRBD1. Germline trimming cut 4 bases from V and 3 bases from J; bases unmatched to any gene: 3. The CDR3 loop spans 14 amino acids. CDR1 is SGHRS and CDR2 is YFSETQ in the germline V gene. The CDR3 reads CASSTGQGTDTQYF. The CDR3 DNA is TGCGCCAGCAGCACGGGACAGGGTACAGATACGCAGTATTTT.

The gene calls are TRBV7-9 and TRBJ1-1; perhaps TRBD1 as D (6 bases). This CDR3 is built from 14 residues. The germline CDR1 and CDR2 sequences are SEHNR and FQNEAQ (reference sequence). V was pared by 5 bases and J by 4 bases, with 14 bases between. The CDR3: CASSPRQDGTEAFF. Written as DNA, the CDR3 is TGTGCCAGCAGCCCTCGACAGGATGGCACTGAAGCTTTCTTT. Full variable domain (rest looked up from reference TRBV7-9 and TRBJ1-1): DTGVSQNPRHKITKRGQNVTFRCDPISEHNRLYWYRQTLGQGPEFLTYFQNEAQLEKSRLLSDRFSAERPKGSFSTLEIQRTEQGDSAMYLCASSPRQDGTEAFFGQGTRLTVV.

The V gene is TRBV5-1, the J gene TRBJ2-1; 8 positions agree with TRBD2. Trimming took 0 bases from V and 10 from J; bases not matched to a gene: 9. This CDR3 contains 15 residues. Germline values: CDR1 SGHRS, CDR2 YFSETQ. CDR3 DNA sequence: TGCGCCAGCAGCTTGGCCGGGGGGGCCTCCCGAGAGCAGTTCTTC. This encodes CASSLAGGASREQFF.

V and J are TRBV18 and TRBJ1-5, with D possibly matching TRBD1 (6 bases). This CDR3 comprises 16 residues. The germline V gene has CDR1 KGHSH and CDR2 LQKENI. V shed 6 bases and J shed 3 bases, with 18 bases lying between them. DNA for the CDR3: TGTGCCAGCTCCTTCTCGGGACAACCCTCCAATCAGCCCCAGCATTTT. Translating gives CASSFSGQPSNQPQHF.

Here the CDR3 DNA reads TGTGCCAGCAGCCGGGACACCTTGAACACTGAAGCTTTCTTT. Its translation is CASSRDTLNTEAFF. The rearrangement links TRBV7-9 to TRBJ1-1; D is possibly TRBD1 (6 bases). The CDR3 sequence is 14 residues long. The ends were cut back, 5 bases at V and 0 bases at J, with 10 bases in the middle. Germline V gene data show CDR1 as SEHNR and CDR2 as FQNEAQ (reference sequence). Filled out from reference TRBV7-9 and TRBJ1-1, the complete variable domain reads DTGVSQNPRHKITKRGQNVTFRCDPISEHNRLYWYRQTLGQGPEFLTYFQNEAQLEKSRLLSDRFSAERPKGSFSTLEIQRTEQGDSAMYLCASSRDTLNTEAFFGQGTRLTVV.

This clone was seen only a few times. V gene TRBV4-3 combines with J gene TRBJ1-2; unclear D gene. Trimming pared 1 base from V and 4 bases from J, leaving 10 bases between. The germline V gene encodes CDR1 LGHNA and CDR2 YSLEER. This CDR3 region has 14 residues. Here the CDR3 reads CASSQGDGPYGYTF. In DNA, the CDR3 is TGCGCCAGCAGCCAAGGTGATGGGCCCTATGGCTACACCTTC.

CDR3 in amino acids: CAWSLRGYEQYF. CDR3 bases: TGTGCCTGGAGTCTCAGGGGGTACGAGCAGTACTTC. The chain has TRBV30 and TRBJ2-7, with 7 positions matching TRBD1. This CDR3 has 12 residues. J lost 4 bases, V lost 2 bases, and 2 bases had no gene match. Germline lookup yields CDR1 GTSNPN and CDR2 SVGIG (reference sequence).

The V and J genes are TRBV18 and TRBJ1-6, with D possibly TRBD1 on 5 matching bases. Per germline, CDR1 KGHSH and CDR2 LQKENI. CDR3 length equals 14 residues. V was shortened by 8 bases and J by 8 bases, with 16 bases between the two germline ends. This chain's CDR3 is CASTFGTLDSPLHF. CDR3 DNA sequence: TGTGCCAGCACCTTCGGGACTCTCGATTCACCCCTCCACTTT.

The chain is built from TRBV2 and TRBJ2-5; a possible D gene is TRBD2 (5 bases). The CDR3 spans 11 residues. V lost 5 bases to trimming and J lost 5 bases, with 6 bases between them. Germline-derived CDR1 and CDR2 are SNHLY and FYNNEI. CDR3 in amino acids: CASSSGETQYF. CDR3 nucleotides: TGTGCCAGCAGTTCGGGGGAGACCCAGTACTTC.

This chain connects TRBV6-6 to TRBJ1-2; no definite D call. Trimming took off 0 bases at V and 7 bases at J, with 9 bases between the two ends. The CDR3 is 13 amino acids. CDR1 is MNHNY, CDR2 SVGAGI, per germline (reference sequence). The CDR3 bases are TGTGCCAGCAGTTACTCCTCTACTGCTGGCTACACCTTC. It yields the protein CASSYSSTAGYTF.

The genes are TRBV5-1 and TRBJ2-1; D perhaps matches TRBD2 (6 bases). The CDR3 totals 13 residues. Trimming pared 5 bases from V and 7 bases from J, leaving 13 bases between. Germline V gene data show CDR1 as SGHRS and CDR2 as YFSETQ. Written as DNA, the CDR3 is TGCGCCAGCAGTTTCGGGGGTTTTAATGAGCAGTTCTTC. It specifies CASSFGGFNEQFF.

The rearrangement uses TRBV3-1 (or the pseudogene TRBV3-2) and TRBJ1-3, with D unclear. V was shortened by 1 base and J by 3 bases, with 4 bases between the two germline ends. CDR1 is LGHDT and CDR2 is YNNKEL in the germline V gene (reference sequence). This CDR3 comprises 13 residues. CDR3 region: CASSQGHGNTIYF. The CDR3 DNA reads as TGTGCCAGCAGCCAAGGGCATGGAAACACCATATATTTT.

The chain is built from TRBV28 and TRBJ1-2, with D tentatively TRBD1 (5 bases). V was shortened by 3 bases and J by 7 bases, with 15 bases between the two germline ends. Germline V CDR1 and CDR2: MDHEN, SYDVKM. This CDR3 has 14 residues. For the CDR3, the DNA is TGTGCCAGCAGTTTCGGGACTCAGCCCGCTGGCTACACCTTC. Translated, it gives CASSFGTQPAGYTF.

The CDR3 DNA follows: TGTGCCAGCAGTTACTCGGGGCAAACTAATGAAAAACTGTTTTTT. Protein sequence: CASSYSGQTNEKLFF. The chain combines TRBV6-5 with TRBJ1-4, with D possibly TRBD1 on 5 matching bases. V dropped 0 bases and J dropped 1 base, with 6 bases sitting between them. The CDR3 totals 15 residues. Germline CDR1 MNHEY, CDR2 SVGAGI.

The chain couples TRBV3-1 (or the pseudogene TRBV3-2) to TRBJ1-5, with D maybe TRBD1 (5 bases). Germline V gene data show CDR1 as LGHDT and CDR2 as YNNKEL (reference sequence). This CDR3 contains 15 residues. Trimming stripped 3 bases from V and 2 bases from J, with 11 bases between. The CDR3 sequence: CASSHRGERNQPQHF. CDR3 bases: TGTGCCAGCAGCCACCGGGGGGAACGCAATCAGCCCCAGCATTTT.

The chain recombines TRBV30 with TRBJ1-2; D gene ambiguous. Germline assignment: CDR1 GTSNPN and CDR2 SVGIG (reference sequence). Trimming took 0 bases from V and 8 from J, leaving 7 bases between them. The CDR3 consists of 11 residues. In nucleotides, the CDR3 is TGTGCCTGGAGTGTACGGGAAGGCTACACCTTC. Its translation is CAWSVREGYTF. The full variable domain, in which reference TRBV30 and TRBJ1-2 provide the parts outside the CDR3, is SQTIHQWPATLVQPVGSPLSLECTVEGTSNPNLYWYRQAAGRGLQLLFYSVGIGQISSEVPQNLSASRPQDRQFILSSKKLLLSDSGFYLCAWSVREGYTFGSGTRLTVV.

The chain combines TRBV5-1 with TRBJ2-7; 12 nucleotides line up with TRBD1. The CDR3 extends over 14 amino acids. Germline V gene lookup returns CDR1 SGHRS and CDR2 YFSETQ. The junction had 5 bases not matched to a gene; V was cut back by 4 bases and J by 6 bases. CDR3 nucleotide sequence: TGCGCCAGCAGCCCGGGACAGGGGGCGTCCGAGCAGTACTTC. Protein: CASSPGQGASEQYF.

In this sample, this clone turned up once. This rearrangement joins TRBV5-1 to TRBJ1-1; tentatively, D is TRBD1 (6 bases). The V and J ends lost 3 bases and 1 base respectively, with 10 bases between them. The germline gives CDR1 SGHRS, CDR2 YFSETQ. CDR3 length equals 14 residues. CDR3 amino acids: CASSSGHPNTEAFF. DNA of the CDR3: TGCGCCAGCAGCTCGGGACACCCGAACACTGAAGCTTTCTTT.

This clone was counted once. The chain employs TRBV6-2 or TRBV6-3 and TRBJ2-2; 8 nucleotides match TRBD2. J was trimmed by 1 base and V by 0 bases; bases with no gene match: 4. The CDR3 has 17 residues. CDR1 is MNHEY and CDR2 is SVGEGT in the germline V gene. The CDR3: CASSYSLGRGNTGELFF. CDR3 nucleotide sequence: TGTGCCAGCAGTTACTCCCTCGGGAGGGGGAACACCGGGGAGCTGTTTTTT.

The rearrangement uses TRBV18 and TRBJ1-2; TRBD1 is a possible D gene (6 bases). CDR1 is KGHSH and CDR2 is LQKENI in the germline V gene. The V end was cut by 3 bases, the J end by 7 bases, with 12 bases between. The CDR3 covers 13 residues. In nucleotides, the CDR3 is TGTGCCAGCTCACCCAACAGGGAAGGTGGCTACACCTTC. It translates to CASSPNREGGYTF. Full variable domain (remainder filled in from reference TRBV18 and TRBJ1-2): NAGVMQNPRHLVRRRGQEARLRCSPMKGHSHVYWYRQLPEEGLKFMVYLQKENIIDESGMPKERFSAEFPKEGPSILRIQQVVRGDSAAYFCASSPNREGGYTFGSGTRLTVV.